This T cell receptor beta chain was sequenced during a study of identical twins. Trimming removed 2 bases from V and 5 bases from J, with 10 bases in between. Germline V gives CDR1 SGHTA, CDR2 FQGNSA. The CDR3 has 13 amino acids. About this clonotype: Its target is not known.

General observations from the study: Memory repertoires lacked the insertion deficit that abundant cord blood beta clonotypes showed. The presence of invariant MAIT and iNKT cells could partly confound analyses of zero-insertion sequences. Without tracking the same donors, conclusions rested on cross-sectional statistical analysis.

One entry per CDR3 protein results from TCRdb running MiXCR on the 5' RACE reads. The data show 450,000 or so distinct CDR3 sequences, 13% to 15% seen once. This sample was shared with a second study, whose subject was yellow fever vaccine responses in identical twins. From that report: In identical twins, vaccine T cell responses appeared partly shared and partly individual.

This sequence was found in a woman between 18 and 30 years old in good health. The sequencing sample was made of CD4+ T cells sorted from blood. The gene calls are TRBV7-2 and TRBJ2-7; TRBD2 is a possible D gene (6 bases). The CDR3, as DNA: TGTGCCAGCAGCTTAAGGGCGGGGCACGAGCAGTACTTC. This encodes CASSLRAGHEQYF.